The clone carrying this TCR beta chain was found a few times. As yet, its antigen is unknown. A single record per CDR3 protein comes from TCRdb applying MiXCR to the RT-PCR reads. The repertoire consists of about 700,000 distinct CDR3 sequences, with more than 15% occurring once and the leading ten covering 11%. J was trimmed by 2 bases and V by 5 bases; bases with no gene match: 6. The CDR3 totals 15 residues. The data stem from a study of response to subunit inactivated influenza vaccine. Study conclusions and caveats: The authors offered the suggestion that each seasonal influenza vaccination recruits few new T cells.

This receptor was taken from a man between 45 and 60 years old who received an inactivated influenza vaccine. The sample consisted of PBMCs from blood, taken approximately 13 days after vaccination. The J gene is TRBJ2-3, the V gene TRBV12-3 or TRBV12-4, with 8 bases lining up with TRBD1. The CDR3 DNA follows: TGTGCCAGCAGTCCAACAGGGGGTTACACAGATACGCAGTATTTT. Translation: CASSPTGGYTDTQYF.